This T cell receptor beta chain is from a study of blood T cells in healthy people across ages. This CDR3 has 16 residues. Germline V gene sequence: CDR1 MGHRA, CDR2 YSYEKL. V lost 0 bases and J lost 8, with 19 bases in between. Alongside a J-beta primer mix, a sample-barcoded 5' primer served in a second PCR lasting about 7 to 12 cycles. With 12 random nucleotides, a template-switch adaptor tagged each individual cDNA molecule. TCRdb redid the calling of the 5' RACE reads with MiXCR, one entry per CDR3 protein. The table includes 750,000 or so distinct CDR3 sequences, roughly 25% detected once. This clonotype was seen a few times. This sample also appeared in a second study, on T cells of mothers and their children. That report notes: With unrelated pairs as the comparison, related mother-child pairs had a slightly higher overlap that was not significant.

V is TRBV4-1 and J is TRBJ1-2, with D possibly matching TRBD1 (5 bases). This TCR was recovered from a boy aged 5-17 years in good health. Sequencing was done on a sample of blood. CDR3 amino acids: CASSQDTPRVLWGYTF. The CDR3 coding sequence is TGCGCCAGCAGCCAAGATACCCCCAGGGTATTATGGGGCTACACCTTC.